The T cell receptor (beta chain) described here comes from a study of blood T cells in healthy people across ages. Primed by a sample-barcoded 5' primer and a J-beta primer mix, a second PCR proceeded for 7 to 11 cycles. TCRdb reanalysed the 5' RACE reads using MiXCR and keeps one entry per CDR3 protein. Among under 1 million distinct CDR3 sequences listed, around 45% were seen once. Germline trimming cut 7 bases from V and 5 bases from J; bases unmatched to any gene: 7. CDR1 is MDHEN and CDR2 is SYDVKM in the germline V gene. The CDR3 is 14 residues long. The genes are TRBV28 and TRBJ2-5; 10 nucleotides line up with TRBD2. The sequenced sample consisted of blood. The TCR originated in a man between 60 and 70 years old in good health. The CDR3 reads CASNKRGGVETQYF. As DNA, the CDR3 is TGTGCCAGCAACAAGCGGGGGGGGGTGGAGACCCAGTACTTC. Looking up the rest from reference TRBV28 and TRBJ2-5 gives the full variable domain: DVKVTQSSRYLVKRTGEKVFLECVQDMDHENMFWYRQDPGLGLRLIYFSYDVKMKEKGDIPEGYSVSREKKERFSLILESASTNQTSMYLCASNKRGGVETQYFGPGTRLLVL.